This TCR beta chain was sequenced during a study of T-cell memory formation after mild COVID-19. The study, taken as a whole, reports: The SARS-CoV-2 specificity of second-wave clones reaching peak at day 37 remained unverified. That cross-reactive memory joined was suggested by some responding clones appearing in pre-infection memory.

This CDR3 contains 14 residues. Per germline, CDR1 MGHRA and CDR2 YSYEKL. About this clonotype itself: The target antigen is unknown. A junction boundary mismatches the germline segment, possibly from a read error.

In TCRdb, the 5' RACE reads were re-called with MiXCR into one record per CDR3 protein. Of around 340,000 distinct CDR3 sequences in the sample, roughly an eighth were seen once. The TCR sequence derives from a man younger than 35 who had mild COVID-19 (a few samples of this study predate the infection). Cell type and time point are not known. This chain connects TRBV4-1 to TRBJ1-5; TRBD1 matches 7 bases. Sequencing used PBMCs or a T cell subset sorted from them (not recorded which). DNA for the CDR3: TGCGTCAGCAGCCACACAGGGGCGCAACAGCCCCAGCATTTT. Protein product: CVSSHTGAQQPQHF.